Below are 11 T cell receptor beta chains sequenced from a single sample in a study of blood T cells in healthy people across ages. A sample-barcoded 5' primer and a J-beta primer mix were used in a second PCR of about 7 to 11 cycles. TCRdb called the 5' RACE reads again in MiXCR, with one record for every CDR3 protein. Of around 1,700,000 distinct CDR3 sequences in the sample, about 28% were seen once. Specimen: blood. Receptors were obtained from a woman in her twenties or thirties in good health.

In this sample, this clonotype turned up many times. The CDR3 region is CSANLAGGQYF. The CDR3 DNA reads as TGCAGTGCTAATCTAGCGGGGGGGCAGTACTTC. The chain combines TRBV20-1 with TRBJ2-5, with 12 positions matching TRBD2. The V and J ends lost 4 bases and 11 bases, in that order; junction bases with no gene match: 2. Germline V CDR1 and CDR2: DFQATT, SNEGSKA (reference sequence). The CDR3 runs to 11 residues.

The gene calls are TRBV6-5 and TRBJ2-1; 11 bases line up with TRBD2. The V segment lost 5 bases and the J segment 11 bases; nucleotides outside the gene matches: 11. The length of the CDR3 is 15 residues. From germline, CDR1 is MNHEY and CDR2 SVGAGI. CDR3 nucleotides: TGTGCCAGCAGTGGCGGGGCTAGCGGGGGGTATCAGCAGTTCTTC. Its protein is CASSGGASGGYQQFF.

This clonotype showed up just a few times. V gene TRBV27 combines with J gene TRBJ2-7; weak D call: TRBD1 (7 bases). The V gene's germline CDR1 is MNHEY and CDR2 SMNVEV (reference sequence). This CDR3 is 18 amino acids long. The V end was cut by 5 bases, the J end by 3 bases, with 26 bases between. Here the CDR3 DNA reads TGTGCCAGCAGTCCGTGGGCGGTGCGAAGACAGGGACTCTACGAGCAGTACTTC. It codes for CASSPWAVRRQGLYEQYF.

This clonotype has a count of ten or more. CDR3 in amino acids: CASSEGQGSNQPQHF. The CDR3 nucleotides are TGTGCCAGCAGTGAGGGACAGGGGTCCAATCAGCCCCAGCATTTT. V is TRBV2 and J is TRBJ1-5, with 10 bases identical to TRBD1. Germline V gene data show CDR1 as SNHLY and CDR2 as FYNNEI. The CDR3 has 15 residues. V gave up 3 bases and J gave up 3 bases; unmatched junction bases: 2. The full variable domain, with the rest looked up from reference TRBV2 and TRBJ1-5, is EPEVTQTPSHQVTQMGQEVILRCVPISNHLYFYWYRQILGQKVEFLVSFYNNEISEKSEIFDDQFSVERPDGSNFTLKIRSTKLEDSAMYFCASSEGQGSNQPQHFGDGTRLSIL.

The gene calls are TRBV5-1 and TRBJ1-6; D call uncertain. The CDR3 sequence is 14 residues long. CDR1 and CDR2 from the germline V gene are SGHRS and YFSETQ. Trimming took 4 bases from V and 0 from J, leaving 5 bases between them. The CDR3 is CASSRTSYNSPLHF. CDR3 nucleotide sequence: TGCGCCAGCAGCCGAACCTCCTATAATTCACCCCTCCACTTT. Supplemented by reference TRBV5-1 and TRBJ1-6, the full variable domain reads KAGVTQTPRYLIKTRGQQVTLSCSPISGHRSVSWYQQTPGQGLQFLFEYFSETQRNKGNFPGRFSGRQFSNSRSEMNVSTLELGDSALYLCASSRTSYNSPLHFGNGTRLTVT.

About this clonotype itself: It is likely a read error, because the conserved phenylalanine at the end of the CDR3 is missing. This chain connects TRBV6-5 to TRBJ2-2, with TRBD2 matching over 9 bases. The CDR3 consists of 15 residues. CDR1 MNHEY and CDR2 SVGAGI come from the germline V gene. The ends lost 6 bases at V and 1 base at J; junction bases unmatched: 3. DNA of the CDR3: TGTGCCAGCAGCAAGACTAGCGGGAACACCGGGGAGCTGTTTTCT. It translates to CASSKTSGNTGELFS.

The chain carries TRBV10-3 and TRBJ1-2; no clear D gene. Deletions cut 4 bases from V and 5 bases from J, with 8 bases between. This CDR3 contains 12 residues. The germline CDR1 and CDR2 sequences are ENHRY and SYGVKD. CDR3: CAISGMGYGYTF. DNA for the CDR3: TGTGCCATCAGTGGAATGGGTTATGGCTACACCTTC.

Comment on this clonotype: A much larger clone is a single base away; this may be a read error. The V gene is TRBV20-1, the J gene TRBJ2-5, with a weak D call TRBD2 (6 bases). The CDR3 runs to 14 residues. Germline CDR1 is DFQATT and CDR2 is SNEGSKA (reference sequence). CDR3 coding DNA: TGCAGTGATAGAGGACTATATCTCCCCTCGGGGCAGTACTTC. It yields the protein CSDRGLYLPSGQYF.

V usage is TRBV29-1 and J usage is TRBJ2-2; tentative D call: TRBD2 (5 bases). Germline V gene sequence: CDR1 SQVTM, CDR2 ANQGSEA. This CDR3 contains 14 residues. V lost 3 bases, J lost 4 bases, and 12 bases lay in between. CDR3 loop: CSVDVGIGTGELFF. CDR3 DNA sequence: TGCAGCGTTGATGTCGGGATCGGCACCGGGGAGCTGTTTTTT.

The chain employs TRBV9 and TRBJ1-2, with no clear D. Trimming removed 0 bases at V and 2 bases at J, with 5 bases between. Germline CDR1 SGDLS, CDR2 YYNGEE. The CDR3 runs 13 residues. CDR3: CASSVVQNYGYTF. The DNA for the CDR3 is TGTGCCAGCAGCGTAGTACAGAACTATGGCTACACCTTC.

This chain connects TRBV6-5 to TRBJ2-7; TRBD2 is a possible D gene (7 bases). V shed 8 bases and J shed 5 bases, with 19 bases lying between them. Per the germline V gene, CDR1 is MNHEY and CDR2 is SVGAGI. The CDR3 extends over 14 amino acids. CDR3 in amino acids: CASSRGGESNEQYF. CDR3 nucleotides: TGTGCCAGCTCGCGAGGGGGGGAGTCGAACGAGCAGTACTTC.